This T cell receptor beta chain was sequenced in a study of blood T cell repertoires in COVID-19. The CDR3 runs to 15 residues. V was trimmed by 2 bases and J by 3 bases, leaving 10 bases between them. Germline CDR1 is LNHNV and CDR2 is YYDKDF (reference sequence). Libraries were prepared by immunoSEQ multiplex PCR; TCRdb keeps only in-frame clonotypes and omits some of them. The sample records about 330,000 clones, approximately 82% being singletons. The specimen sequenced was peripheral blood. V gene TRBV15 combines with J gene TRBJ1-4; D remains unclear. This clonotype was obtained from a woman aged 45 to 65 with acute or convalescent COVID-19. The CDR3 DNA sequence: TGTGCCACCAGCAGATCATTTACGGCTAATGAAAAACTGTTTTTT. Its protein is CATSRSFTANEKLFF.